This T cell receptor (beta chain) was documented in a study of Ad26.COV2.S vaccination and SARS-CoV-2 variants. This CDR3 comprises 17 residues. The V and J ends lost 1 base and 3 bases respectively, with 18 bases between them. The V gene's germline CDR1 is SGHNT and CDR2 YENEEA. TCRdb keeps only in-frame clones here, not all; method: immunoSEQ multiplex PCR. The sample has about 400,000 clones, about 83% seen once. The study, taken as a whole, reports: The placebo group had lower spike-specific TCR breadth than the vaccine recipients did. Those who received vaccine or placebo ended up with similar non-spike TCR breadth.

As to treatment: over 15 received Ad26.COV2.S at low or high dose, single or two shots; about five received placebo; per-sample allocation not given. The investigators took samples on day 63 after the first vaccine or placebo injection. An Ad26 vector expressing Wuhan-strain SARS-CoV-2 spike constituted the vaccine. With regard to this clone: Its antigen remains unidentified.

This sequence was found in a person aged 18-65 years who received the Ad26.COV2.S COVID-19 vaccine or a placebo. V usage is TRBV11-3 and J usage is TRBJ1-1; D is undetermined. The material was peripheral blood, obtained in a trial of Ad26.COV2.S vaccine versus placebo. The CDR3 loop reads CASSLAPEISSYTEAFF. The CDR3 region has the DNA TGTGCCAGCAGCTTAGCCCCTGAGATCAGCTCATACACTGAAGCTTTCTTT.